These T cell receptor beta chains were read from a single sample in a study of blood T cells in healthy people across ages. TCRdb fed the 5' RACE reads into MiXCR, producing one record per CDR3 protein. The repertoire holds about a million distinct CDR3 sequences, with roughly half as singletons. The source material was blood. The receptor source for this set is a woman in her sixties or seventies in good health. Both conserved end residues are part of each CDR3. Each record gives: D gene, V gene, clone size, J gene, CDR3 protein, CDR3 DNA. The D gene is left open where the match is weak. For some rows the clone size is stated as once, few or many, or as a class when expanded; others skip it.

D: -
V: TRBV5-1
size: -
J: TRBJ2-1
CDR3: CASSPQGPREQFF
DNA: TGCGCCAGCAGTCCGCAGGGCCCAAGGGAGCAGTTCTTC

D: -
V: TRBV12-3/TRBV12-4
size: many
J: TRBJ1-2
CDR3: CASSGQNYGYTF
DNA: TGTGCCAGCAGTGGACAGAACTATGGCTACACCTTC

D: TRBD1
V: TRBV28
size: once
J: TRBJ2-7
CDR3: CASSLYRTGADYEQYF
DNA: TGTGCCAGCAGTTTGTACCGGACAGGGGCGGACTACGAGCAGTACTTC

D: TRBD2
V: TRBV20-1
size: -
J: TRBJ2-1
CDR3: CSADSGWSYNEQFF
DNA: TGCAGTGCCGATAGCGGGTGGTCCTACAATGAGCAGTTCTTC

D: -
V: TRBV11-2
size: -
J: TRBJ2-7
CDR3: CASSSTGLPSYEQYF
DNA: TGTGCCAGCAGCTCGACGGGACTCCCTTCCTACGAGCAGTACTTC

D: TRBD1
V: TRBV29-1
size: many
J: TRBJ1-1
CDR3: CSGITGGITEAFF
DNA: TGCAGCGGAATCACAGGGGGTATCACTGAAGCTTTCTTT

D: -
V: TRBV4-2
size: -
J: TRBJ1-5
CDR3: CASSQEATGYQPQHF
DNA: TGTGCCAGCAGCCAAGAGGCGACAGGTTATCAGCCCCAGCATTTT

D: -
V: TRBV25-1
size: -
J: TRBJ2-3
CDR3: CASSESPLDTQYF
DNA: TGTGCCAGCAGTGAATCCCCTTTGGATACGCAGTATTTT

D: TRBD1
V: TRBV7-2
size: -
J: TRBJ1-2
CDR3: CASSLGGQGASGYTF
DNA: TGTGCCAGCAGCTTAGGTGGACAGGGGGCGAGTGGCTACACCTTC

D: -
V: TRBV29-1
size: -
J: TRBJ2-4
CDR3: CSVDSPVGAKNIQYF
DNA: TGCAGCGTTGATAGCCCTGTGGGAGCCAAAAACATTCAGTACTTC

D: -
V: TRBV7-9
size: -
J: TRBJ1-4
CDR3: CASSPGTYATNEKLFF
DNA: TGTGCCAGCAGCCCCGGGACATATGCAACTAATGAAAAACTGTTTTTT

D: TRBD1
V: TRBV10-3
size: -
J: TRBJ2-7
CDR3: CAISDPGTGNSYEQYF
DNA: TGTGCCATCAGTGACCCCGGGACAGGGAATTCCTACGAGCAGTACTTC

D: -
V: TRBV24-1
size: -
J: TRBJ1-2
CDR3: CATNHAGEEDYGCTF
DNA: TGTGCCACCAATCACGCAGGGGAAGAGGACTATGGCTGCACCTTC

D: -
V: TRBV27
size: -
J: TRBJ2-1
CDR3: CASSPARYNEQFF
DNA: TGTGCCAGCAGTCCGGCACGGTACAATGAGCAGTTCTTC

D: TRBD2
V: TRBV5-1
size: -
J: TRBJ2-3
CDR3: CASSFKSVSASGSLAIDTQYF
DNA: TGCGCCAGCAGCTTTAAGTCGGTCTCTGCTAGCGGGAGTTTGGCCATCGATACGCAGTATTTT

D: -
V: TRBV4-3
size: -
J: TRBJ2-7
CDR3: CASSQEEGTYEQYF
DNA: TGCGCCAGCAGCCAAGAAGAGGGGACCTACGAGCAGTACTTC

D: -
V: TRBV12-3/TRBV12-4
size: -
J: TRBJ1-6
CDR3: CASRRTEASALHF
DNA: TGTGCCAGCAGAAGGACAGAGGCTTCGGCCCTCCACTTT

D: -
V: TRBV28
size: -
J: TRBJ2-1
CDR3: CASSRTNGESEQFF
DNA: TGTGCCAGCAGTAGAACTAACGGGGAGAGTGAGCAGTTCTTC

D: TRBD1
V: TRBV3-1
size: -
J: TRBJ2-7
CDR3: CASSQVGQGDYEQYF
DNA: TGTGCCAGCAGCCAAGTCGGACAGGGGGACTACGAGCAGTACTTC

D: -
V: TRBV6-2/TRBV6-3
size: many
J: TRBJ1-6
CDR3: CASRTGNSPLHF
DNA: TGTGCCAGTCGGACGGGCAATTCACCCCTCCACTTT

D: -
V: TRBV6-1
size: -
J: TRBJ2-5
CDR3: CASSGQLQGTQYF
DNA: TGTGCCAGCAGTGGACAGCTCCAAGGGACCCAGTACTTC

D: -
V: TRBV6-2/TRBV6-3
size: -
J: TRBJ2-6
CDR3: CASSYQVNVLTF
DNA: TGTGCCAGCAGTTACCAGGTCAACGTCCTGACTTTC

D: -
V: TRBV2
size: once
J: TRBJ1-5
CDR3: CASSLQPPNILPQHF
DNA: TGTGCCAGCAGTCTCCAGCCTCCCAATATCCTCCCCCAGCATTTT

D: TRBD2
V: TRBV20-1
size: -
J: TRBJ2-7
CDR3: CSAPGLAQSYEQYF
DNA: TGCAGTGCACCTGGACTAGCACAATCCTACGAGCAGTACTTC

D: -
V: TRBV6-2/TRBV6-3
size: few
J: TRBJ2-5
CDR3: CASSYAQLTGTKTQYF
DNA: TGTGCCAGCAGTTACGCACAACTAACAGGGACGAAGACCCAGTACTTC

D: TRBD2
V: TRBV20-1
size: -
J: TRBJ2-1
CDR3: CSANWRGSSYNEQFF
DNA: TGCAGTGCTAATTGGCGCGGGAGTTCCTACAATGAGCAGTTCTTC

D: TRBD1
V: TRBV5-6
size: -
J: TRBJ2-3
CDR3: CASSLSPIRQGAFDTQYF
DNA: TGTGCCAGCAGCTTGTCGCCCATCAGACAGGGGGCTTTTGATACGCAGTATTTT

D: TRBD2
V: TRBV7-2
size: -
J: TRBJ2-3
CDR3: CASVRVAGRPTDTQYF
DNA: TGTGCCAGCGTCCGGGTAGCGGGAAGACCAACAGATACGCAGTATTTT

D: TRBD1
V: TRBV28
size: -
J: TRBJ2-4
CDR3: CASSSQGAGKNIQYF
DNA: TGTGCCAGCAGTTCACAGGGGGCAGGCAAAAACATTCAGTACTTC

D: TRBD2
V: TRBV20-1
size: few
J: TRBJ2-1
CDR3: CSARLAGGNNEQFF
DNA: TGCAGTGCTAGACTAGCGGGAGGTAACAATGAGCAGTTCTTC

D: TRBD1
V: TRBV4-1
size: -
J: TRBJ1-2
CDR3: CASSQDGTGGYTF
DNA: TGCGCCAGCAGCCAAGACGGGACAGGTGGCTACACCTTC

D: -
V: TRBV7-3
size: -
J: TRBJ2-7
CDR3: CASSSHLVIYEQYF
DNA: TGTGCCAGCAGCTCTCATCTAGTCATCTACGAGCAGTACTTC

D: TRBD2
V: TRBV20-1
size: -
J: TRBJ2-1
CDR3: CSALPLAGVGEQFF
DNA: TGCAGTGCCCTCCCACTAGCGGGAGTTGGTGAGCAGTTCTTC

D: TRBD2
V: TRBV3-1
size: -
J: TRBJ2-7
CDR3: CASSRPGLAGYEQYF
DNA: TGTGCCAGCAGCCGCCCGGGACTAGCGGGTTACGAGCAGTACTTC

D: -
V: TRBV4-2
size: -
J: TRBJ2-4
CDR3: CASSQDRGRGAENIQYF
DNA: TGTGCCAGCAGCCAAGATCGAGGAAGGGGCGCGGAAAACATTCAGTACTTC

D: -
V: TRBV20-1
size: few
J: TRBJ2-1
CDR3: CSGSQGLVYNEQFF
DNA: TGCAGTGGCAGCCAGGGGTTGGTCTACAATGAGCAGTTCTTC

D: -
V: TRBV9
size: -
J: TRBJ2-1
CDR3: CASSGWVYNEQFF
DNA: TGTGCCAGCAGCGGGTGGGTCTACAATGAGCAGTTCTTC

D: TRBD1
V: TRBV2
size: -
J: TRBJ1-4
CDR3: CASRAGTGGEKLFF
DNA: TGTGCCAGCAGGGCCGGGACAGGGGGCGAAAAACTGTTTTTT

D: -
V: TRBV20-1
size: -
J: TRBJ2-5
CDR3: CSAPPPGVETQYF
DNA: TGCAGTGCTCCTCCTCCGGGGGTGGAGACCCAGTACTTC

D: -
V: TRBV6-2/TRBV6-3
size: -
J: TRBJ2-1
CDR3: CASSYRPVGYEQFF
DNA: TGTGCCAGCAGTTATCGTCCGGTAGGGTATGAGCAGTTCTTC

D: -
V: TRBV28
size: -
J: TRBJ1-5
CDR3: CASSQRTESNQPQHF
DNA: TGTGCCAGCAGTCAAAGGACAGAGAGTAATCAGCCCCAGCATTTT

D: -
V: TRBV6-2/TRBV6-3
size: -
J: TRBJ2-7
CDR3: CASSYLQAEPYNEQYF
DNA: TGTGCCAGCAGTTACCTCCAAGCGGAACCTTACAATGAGCAGTACTTC

D: TRBD1
V: TRBV28
size: once
J: TRBJ2-6
CDR3: CASHLQGAGANVLTF
DNA: TGTGCCAGCCACCTTCAGGGGGCTGGGGCCAACGTCCTGACTTTC

D: -
V: TRBV9
size: -
J: TRBJ2-7
CDR3: CASSVAGGGGYEQYF
DNA: TGTGCCAGCAGCGTAGCGGGAGGAGGGGGTTACGAGCAGTACTTC

D: -
V: TRBV28
size: -
J: TRBJ1-6
CDR3: CASSLSDRYRPLHF
DNA: TGTGCCAGCAGTTTGTCCGACAGGTACCGACCCCTCCACTTT

D: -
V: TRBV29-1
size: -
J: TRBJ2-7
CDR3: CSALGGGTTYEQYF
DNA: TGCAGCGCCCTAGGGGGTGGGACAACCTACGAGCAGTACTTC

D: -
V: TRBV29-1
size: few
J: TRBJ2-2
CDR3: CSVRGSAGGELFF
DNA: TGCAGCGTCAGGGGTTCGGCGGGCGGGGAGCTGTTTTTT

D: -
V: TRBV29-1
size: once
J: TRBJ1-2
CDR3: CSVDGGHGYTF
DNA: TGCAGCGTTGATGGCGGGCATGGCTACACCTTC